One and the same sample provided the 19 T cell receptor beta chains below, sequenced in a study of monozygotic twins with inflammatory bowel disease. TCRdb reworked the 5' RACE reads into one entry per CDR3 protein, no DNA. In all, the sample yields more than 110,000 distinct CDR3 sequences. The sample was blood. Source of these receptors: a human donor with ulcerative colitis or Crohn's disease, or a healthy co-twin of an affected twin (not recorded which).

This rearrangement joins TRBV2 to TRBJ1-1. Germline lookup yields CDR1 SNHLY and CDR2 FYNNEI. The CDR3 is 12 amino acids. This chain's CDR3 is CASGVVDTEAFF.

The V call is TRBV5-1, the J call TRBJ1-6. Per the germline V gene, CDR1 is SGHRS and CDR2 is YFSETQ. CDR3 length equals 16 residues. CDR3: CASSPADSSYNSPLHF.

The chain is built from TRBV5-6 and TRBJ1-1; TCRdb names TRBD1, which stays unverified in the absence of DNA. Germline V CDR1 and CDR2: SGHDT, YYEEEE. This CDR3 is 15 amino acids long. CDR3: CASSLAATPGTEAFF.

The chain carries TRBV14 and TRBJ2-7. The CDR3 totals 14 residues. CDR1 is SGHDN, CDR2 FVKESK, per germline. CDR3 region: CASSPINHLYEQYF.

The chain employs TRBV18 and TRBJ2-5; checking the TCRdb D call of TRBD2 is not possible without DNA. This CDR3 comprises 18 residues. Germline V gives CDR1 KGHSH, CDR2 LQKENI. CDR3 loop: CASSPPGLAGGWQETQYF. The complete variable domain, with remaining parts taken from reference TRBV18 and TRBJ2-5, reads NAGVMQNPRHLVRRRGQEARLRCSPMKGHSHVYWYRQLPEEGLKFMVYLQKENIIDESGMPKERFSAEFPKEGPSILRIQQVVRGDSAAYFCASSPPGLAGGWQETQYFGPGTRLLVL.

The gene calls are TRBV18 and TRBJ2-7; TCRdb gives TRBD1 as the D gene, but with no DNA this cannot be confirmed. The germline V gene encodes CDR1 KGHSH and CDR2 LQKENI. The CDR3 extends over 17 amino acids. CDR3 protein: CASSPEQTGDLPYEQYF.

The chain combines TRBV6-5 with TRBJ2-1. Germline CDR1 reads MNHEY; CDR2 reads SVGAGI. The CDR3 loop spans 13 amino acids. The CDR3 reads CASSRLRLLEQFF.

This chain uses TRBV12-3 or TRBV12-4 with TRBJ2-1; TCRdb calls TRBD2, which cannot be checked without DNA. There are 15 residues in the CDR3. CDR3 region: CASSGLRAINNEQFF.

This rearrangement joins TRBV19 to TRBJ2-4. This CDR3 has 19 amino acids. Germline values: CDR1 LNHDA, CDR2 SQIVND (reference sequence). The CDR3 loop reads CASSIGFLRTFGQKNMQYF.

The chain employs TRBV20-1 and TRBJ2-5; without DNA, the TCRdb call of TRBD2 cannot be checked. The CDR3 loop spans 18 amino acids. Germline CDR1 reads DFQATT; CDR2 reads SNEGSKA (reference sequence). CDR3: CSAPPWREGLGGAGTQYF.

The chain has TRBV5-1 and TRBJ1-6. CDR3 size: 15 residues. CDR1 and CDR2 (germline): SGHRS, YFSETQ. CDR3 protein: CASSLSSSYNSPLHF.

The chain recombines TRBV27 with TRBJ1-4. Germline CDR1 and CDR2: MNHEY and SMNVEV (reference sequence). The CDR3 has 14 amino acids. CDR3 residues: CASSFRGFNEKLFF. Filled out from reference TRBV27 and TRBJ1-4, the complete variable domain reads EAQVTQNPRYLITVTGKKLTVTCSQNMNHEYMSWYRQDPGLGLRQIYYSMNVEVTDKGDVPEGYKVSRKEKRNFPLILESPSPNQTSLYFCASSFRGFNEKLFFGSGTQLSVL.

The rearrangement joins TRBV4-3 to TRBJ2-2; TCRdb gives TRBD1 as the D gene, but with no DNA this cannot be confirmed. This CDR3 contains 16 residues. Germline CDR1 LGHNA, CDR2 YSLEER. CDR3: CASSQEPGRNTGELFF.

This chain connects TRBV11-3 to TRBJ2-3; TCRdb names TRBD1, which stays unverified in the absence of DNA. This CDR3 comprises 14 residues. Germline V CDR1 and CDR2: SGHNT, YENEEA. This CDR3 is CASSRLGRGDTQYF.

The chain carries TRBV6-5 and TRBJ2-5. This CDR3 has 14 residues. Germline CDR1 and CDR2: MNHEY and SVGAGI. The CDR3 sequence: CASSYSPKGETQYF.

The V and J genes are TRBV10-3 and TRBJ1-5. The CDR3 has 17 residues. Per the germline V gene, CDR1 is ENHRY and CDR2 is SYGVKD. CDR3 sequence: CAISDREGGGGNQPQHF.

CDR3 loop: CASNDGTTAYEQYF. This chain links TRBV6-2 or TRBV6-3 with TRBJ2-7; TCRdb picks TRBD2, but there is no DNA to check that call. This CDR3 contains 14 residues. CDR1 and CDR2 from the germline V gene are MNHEY and SVGEGT.

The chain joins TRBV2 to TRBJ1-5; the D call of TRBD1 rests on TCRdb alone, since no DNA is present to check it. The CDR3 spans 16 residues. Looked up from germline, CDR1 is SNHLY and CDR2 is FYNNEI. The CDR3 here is CASSGLTGNYGQPQHF. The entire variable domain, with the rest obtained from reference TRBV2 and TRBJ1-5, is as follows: EPEVTQTPSHQVTQMGQEVILRCVPISNHLYFYWYRQILGQKVEFLVSFYNNEISEKSEIFDDQFSVERPDGSNFTLKIRSTKLEDSAMYFCASSGLTGNYGQPQHFGDGTRLSIL.

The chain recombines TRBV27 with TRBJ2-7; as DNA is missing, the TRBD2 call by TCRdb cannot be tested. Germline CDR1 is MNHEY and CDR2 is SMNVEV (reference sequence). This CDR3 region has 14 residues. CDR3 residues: CASRLSVSPYEQYF.